The text below deals with one TCR beta chain. This clone was counted a single time. Its antigen is unknown. The record has no base qualities; no much larger clone is one base away. The time point label on this specimen signifies: 6 months after combined kidney and bone marrow transplant. The transplants used related donors with nonmyeloablative bone marrow transplantation, and mixed chimerism in the human trials was transient. Unstimulated Tregs (CD4+CD25+CD127-), CD4+ non-Tregs (CD4+CD25-), CD4 and CD8 cells were FACS-sorted from thawed PBMCs. 4 combined kidney and bone marrow transplant recipients from the ITN036ST trial were included as patients, and samples were available only from these trial subjects. Healthy control blood was processed to PBMCs with a Ficoll density gradient and then cryopreserved, whereas patient PBMCs were collected both before and after transplant. This entry comes from a study of Tregs in tolerant kidney transplant recipients (dated by TCRdb to the late 2010s). Regarding the complete study: The study applied TCRbeta sequencing to find donor-specific regulatory T cells before combined kidney and bone marrow transplantation and then followed those same cells after transplant.

On the study overall, not on this receptor specifically: Expanding Tregs with activated donor B cells appeared to identify the most biologically relevant and donor-specific TCRbeta repertoire. PCR primers changed over time for some patients, so nucleotide-level comparison across those patients' samples was not possible. Because only a small number of patients were included, the study had limitations, and the results will need to be validated in larger populations as well as under other immunosuppression protocols. Donor-specific Treg expansion was found to exceed global Treg expansion in tolerant patients, suggesting antigen-driven rather than nonspecific expansion. Biological reproducibility was not directly assessed, although technical replication error appeared to be minimal.

CDR1 and CDR2 (MNHEY, SVGAGI) derive from the germline V gene. Inclusive of the bounding cysteine and phenylalanine, the CDR3 is 12 residues long. Of all the DNA, just the CDR3 is kept, 36 bases in frame from base 1. V was cut back by 7 bases and J by 2 bases, leaving a gap of 8 bases between them. For TCRbeta CDR3 sequencing, genomic DNA was extracted from sorted cells using the QIAGEN DNeasy Blood and Tissue Kit. High-throughput TCRbeta CDR3 sequencing, including PCR amplification with bias correction and internal controls, was performed commercially through immunoSEQ. As for the authors' bioinformatics: Unique productive TCRbeta sequences were defined by CDR3 nucleotide sequence where primers matched, and otherwise by CDR3 amino acid sequence together with Vbeta and Jbeta genes. As a correction for sorting error, sequences shared between sorted populations at a frequency ratio of 2:1 or less were discarded, and the remaining shared sequences were assigned to the higher population. Sequences were defined as donor-reactive when expanded at least 5-fold in CFSE-low cells versus unstimulated cells and present at a frequency of at least 0.01% in CFSE-low cells. Repertoire divergence was quantified by Jensen-Shannon divergence calculated from the top 100 TCRbeta sequences ranked by frequency. When a sample had multiple sequencing runs, each run was corrected for sorting error separately and the runs were then pooled. Drawn from immuneACCESS, this table holds only the in-frame rearrangements with V and J called that TCRdb kept. Clones are partly lost; checked studies trace under half to an unresolved V gene and leave the rest unexplained. V and J calls and clone size are given by that table; D and trimming were obtained from the DNA. The sample table shows 55,000 to 75,000 clones, and 80% to 90% are seen once. 3.5% to 4% of the sample is taken by the ten largest.

The sample in question was CD4+ T cells from blood (PBMCs), obtained 6 months after the transplant. The V and J segments used are TRBV6-5 and TRBJ1-2; matching of 5 bases hints at TRBD1 as the D gene. The receptor was derived from a human patient who received a combined kidney and bone marrow transplant. Following a transplant, some T cells may be graft donor cells, not patient cells. The CDR3 reads as follows: CASTNRNYGYTF. The DNA is TGTGCCAGCACCAACAGGAACTATGGCTACACCTTC.